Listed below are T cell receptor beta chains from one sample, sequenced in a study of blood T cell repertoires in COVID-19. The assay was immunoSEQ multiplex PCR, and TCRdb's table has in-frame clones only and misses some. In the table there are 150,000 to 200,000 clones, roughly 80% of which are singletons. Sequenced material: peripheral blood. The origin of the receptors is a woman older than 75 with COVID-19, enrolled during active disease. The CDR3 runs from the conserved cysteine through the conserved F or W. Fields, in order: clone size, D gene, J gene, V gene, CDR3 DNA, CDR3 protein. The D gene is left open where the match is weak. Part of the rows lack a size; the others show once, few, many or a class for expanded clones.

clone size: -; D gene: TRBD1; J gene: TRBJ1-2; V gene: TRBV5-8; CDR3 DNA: TGTGCCAGCAGAGGACAGGGTTATGGCTACACCTTC; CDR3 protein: CASRGQGYGYTF
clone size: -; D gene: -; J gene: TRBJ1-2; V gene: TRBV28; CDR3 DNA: TGTGCCAGCAGTTCCCGACAGGAGAGCGGCTACACCTTC; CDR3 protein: CASSSRQESGYTF
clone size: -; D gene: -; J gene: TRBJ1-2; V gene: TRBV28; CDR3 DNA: TGTGCCAGCAGTGACTTTACCTATGGCTACACCTTC; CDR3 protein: CASSDFTYGYTF
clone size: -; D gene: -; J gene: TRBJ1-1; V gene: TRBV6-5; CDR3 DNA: TGTGCCAGCACCTGGACAGTTAACACTGAAGCTTTCTTT; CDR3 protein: CASTWTVNTEAFF
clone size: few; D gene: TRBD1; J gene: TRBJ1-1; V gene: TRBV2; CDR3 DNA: TGTGCCAGCAAATTGGACAGGGTGAACACTGAAGCTTTCTTT; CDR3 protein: CASKLDRVNTEAFF
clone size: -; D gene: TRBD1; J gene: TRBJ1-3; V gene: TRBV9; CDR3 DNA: TGTGCCAGCAGCACCCTGACAGGGGTGGCTGGAAACACCATATATTTT; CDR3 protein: CASSTLTGVAGNTIYF
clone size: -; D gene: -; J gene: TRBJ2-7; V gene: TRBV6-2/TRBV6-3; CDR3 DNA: TGTGCCAGCAGTTACTCAACTAGCAGCTATTCCTACGAGCAGTACTTC; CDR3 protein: CASSYSTSSYSYEQYF
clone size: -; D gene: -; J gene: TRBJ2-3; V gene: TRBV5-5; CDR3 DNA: TGTGCCAGCAGCTTGGGGTCGGGATCGGATACGCAGTATTTT; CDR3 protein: CASSLGSGSDTQYF
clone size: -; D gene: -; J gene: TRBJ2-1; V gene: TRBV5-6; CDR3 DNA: TGTGCCAGCAGCTTGGGCAGGGGTGCTTACAATGAGCAGTTCTTC; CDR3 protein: CASSLGRGAYNEQFF
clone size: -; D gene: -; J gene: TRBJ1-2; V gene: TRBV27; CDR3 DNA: TGTGCCAGCAGTTTATCCGCGGCCTCGGGTAACTATGGCTACACCTTC; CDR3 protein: CASSLSAASGNYGYTF
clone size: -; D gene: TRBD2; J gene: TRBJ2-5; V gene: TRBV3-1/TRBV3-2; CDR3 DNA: TGTGCCAGCAGCAGACTAGCGGGATTTTCCGAAGAGACCCAGTACTTC; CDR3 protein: CASSRLAGFSEETQYF
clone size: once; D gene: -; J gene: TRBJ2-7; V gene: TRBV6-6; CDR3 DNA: TGTGCCAGCAGTTACTTACCAGTCTACGAGCAGTACTTC; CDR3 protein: CASSYLPVYEQYF
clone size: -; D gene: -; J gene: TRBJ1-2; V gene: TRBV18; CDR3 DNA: TGTGCCAGCTCACCTGGTAGAAGGGAGGACTATGGCTACACCTTC; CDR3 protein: CASSPGRREDYGYTF
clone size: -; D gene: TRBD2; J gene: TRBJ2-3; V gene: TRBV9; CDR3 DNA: TGTGCCAGCAGCGTAGGGACTAGCGGGGGCACAGATACGCAGTATTTT; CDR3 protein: CASSVGTSGGTDTQYF
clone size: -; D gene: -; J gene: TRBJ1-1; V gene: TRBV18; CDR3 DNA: TGTGCCAGCTCACCACTTTTGGGTACGTTGGGGCCTGAAGCTTTCTTT; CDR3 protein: CASSPLLGTLGPEAFF
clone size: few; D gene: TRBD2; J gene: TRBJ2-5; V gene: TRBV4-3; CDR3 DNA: TGCGCCAGCAGCCAAGACGGGCGCGGGGGGCAAGAGACCCAGTACTTC; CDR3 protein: CASSQDGRGGQETQYF
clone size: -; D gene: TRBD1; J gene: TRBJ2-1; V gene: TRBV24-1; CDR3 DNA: TGTGCCACCCGGGACAGAAACAATGAGCAGTTCTTC; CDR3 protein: CATRDRNNEQFF
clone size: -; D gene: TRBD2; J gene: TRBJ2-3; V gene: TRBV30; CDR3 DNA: TGTGCCTGGAGTGTACCCAGGACTAGCTGGAGCACAGATACGCAGTATTTT; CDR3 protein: CAWSVPRTSWSTDTQYF
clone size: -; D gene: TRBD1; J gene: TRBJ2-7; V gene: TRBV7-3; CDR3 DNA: TGTGCCAGCAGCTTCCGGGACAGGGGCGAGCAGTACTTC; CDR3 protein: CASSFRDRGEQYF
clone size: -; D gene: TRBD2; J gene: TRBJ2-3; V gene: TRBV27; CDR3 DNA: TGTGCCAGCAGTACGACTAGCGGGAGTGGCTCAGATACGCAGTATTTT; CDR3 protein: CASSTTSGSGSDTQYF
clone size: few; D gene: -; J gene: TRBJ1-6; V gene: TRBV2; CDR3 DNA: TGTGCCAGCAGTGAAGCGTACAGGGTTGGTTCACCCCTCCACTTT; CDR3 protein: CASSEAYRVGSPLHF
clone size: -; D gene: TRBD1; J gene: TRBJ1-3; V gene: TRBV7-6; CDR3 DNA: TGTGCCAGCAGCCCGGGACAGAGAGGAAACACCATATATTTT; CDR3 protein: CASSPGQRGNTIYF
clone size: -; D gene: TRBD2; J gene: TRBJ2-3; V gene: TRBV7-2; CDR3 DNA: TGTGCCAGCAGCTTGGGGAGCGGGATCGATACGCAGTATTTT; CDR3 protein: CASSLGSGIDTQYF
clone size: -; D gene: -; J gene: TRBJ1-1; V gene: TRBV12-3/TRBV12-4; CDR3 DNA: TGTGCCAGCGGTAACACGAGAGGCACTGAAGCTTTCTTT; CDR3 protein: CASGNTRGTEAFF
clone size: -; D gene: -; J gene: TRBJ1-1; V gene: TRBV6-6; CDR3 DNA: TGTGCCAGCAGTCCAAATCCTTCCGGCGGGGGCTTT; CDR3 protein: CASSPNPSGGGF
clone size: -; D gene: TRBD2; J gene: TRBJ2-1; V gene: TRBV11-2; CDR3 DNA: TGTGCCAGCAGCTTAGGGGCGGGAGGGCCCCACAATGAGCAGTTCTTC; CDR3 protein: CASSLGAGGPHNEQFF
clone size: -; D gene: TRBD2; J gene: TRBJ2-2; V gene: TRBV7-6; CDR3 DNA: TGTGCCAGCAGGCATATACTAGCGGGGTCCGGGGAGCTGTTTTTT; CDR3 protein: CASRHILAGSGELFF